This T cell receptor (beta chain) was identified in a study of blood T cell repertoires in COVID-19. In assigning cohorts, the study relied on participant-reported clinical history. Authors' data handling: From reference gene primer amplification, estimates of nucleated cell counts were derived. The protocol was immunoSEQ multiplex PCR, while the TCRdb copy is restricted to in-frame clones and leaves out a portion. That table supplies the V and J calls and clone size; D and trimming were determined from the DNA. The table records a few hundred thousand clones, 65% to 90% of them present only once. Germline assignment: CDR1 SGHTA and CDR2 FQGNSA. The CDR3 loop spans 15 amino acids. The V and J ends lost 5 bases and 2 bases respectively, with 13 bases between them.

This chain links TRBV7-2 with TRBJ1-5; D perhaps matches TRBD1 (5 bases). The TCR originated in a man younger than 40 who had recovered from COVID-19. Sequencing used PBMCs or T cells enriched from blood (not recorded which). CDR3 in DNA: TGTGCCAGCAGCCGCGGAGGGGATGGCAATCAGCCCCAGCATTTT. It yields the protein CASSRGGDGNQPQHF.